One sample yielded the 12 T cell receptor beta chains listed below, sequenced in a study of beta chain features in type 1 diabetes. The investigators reverse transcribed all of the isolated RNA, so they sequenced expressed TCRB transcripts. TCRdb's table, derived via immunoSEQ multiplex PCR, lists solely in-frame clones and lacks some. Here the sample spans around 400,000 clones, approximately 12% being singletons. The sequenced sample was naive CD4+ T cells from blood. All receptors come from a man aged 18 to 29 in good health.

Concerning this clone itself: The sample holds other DNA sequences that translate to the same CDR3. CDR3 in amino acids: CASSLSSGGQETQYF. The CDR3 DNA reads as TGTGCCAGCAGTTTATCTTCAGGGGGGCAAGAGACCCAGTACTTC. The chain links TRBV27 to TRBJ2-5, with D possibly matching TRBD1 (7 bases). Trimming left V 0 bases short and J 2 bases short, with 10 bases between. Germline loops: CDR1 MNHEY, CDR2 SMNVEV (reference sequence). This CDR3 has 15 residues.

The J gene is TRBJ2-2, the V gene TRBV15; TRBD1 is a possible D gene (5 bases). The V end was cut by 1 base, the J end by 8 bases, with 5 bases between. The germline CDR1 and CDR2 sequences are LNHNV and YYDKDF (reference sequence). The CDR3 is 12 residues long. CDR3 DNA sequence: TGTGCCACCAGCAGAGCAGGGGGGGAGCTGTTTTTT. This gives the protein CATSRAGGELFF.

This clone was detected only a few times. This sequence joins TRBV7-3 and TRBJ2-1, with D perhaps TRBD1 (5 bases). This CDR3 contains 16 residues. Germline CDR1 SGHTA, CDR2 FQGTGA. Trimming pared 2 bases from V and 8 bases from J, leaving 19 bases between. CDR3 amino acids: CASSLGRRVGEDEQFF. The CDR3 DNA sequence: TGTGCCAGCAGCTTAGGTCGCAGGGTCGGCGAGGATGAGCAGTTCTTC.

This clone was counted only a few times. The genes are TRBV29-1 and TRBJ2-7; 11 positions match TRBD1. Germline values: CDR1 SQVTM, CDR2 ANQGSEA. The CDR3 runs to 13 residues. The V segment lost 6 bases and the J segment 3 bases; nucleotides outside the gene matches: 4. CDR3 in amino acids: CSVRTGGDYEQYF. CDR3 DNA sequence: TGCAGCGTAAGGACAGGGGGCGACTACGAGCAGTACTTC.

This clone was observed a few times. The V gene is TRBV19, the J gene TRBJ2-7; D gene uncertain. Between the trimmed V and J ends, which lost 4 bases and 0 bases, there was a span of 10 bases. CDR1 LNHDA and CDR2 SQIVND come from the germline V gene (reference sequence). CDR3 length: 14 residues. CDR3 coding DNA: TGTGCCAGTAGTAAAGTGGGCGCCTCCTACGAGCAGTACTTC. This translates into CASSKVGASYEQYF.

This chain uses TRBV4-2 with TRBJ2-3, with D possibly matching TRBD2 (6 bases). This CDR3 is built from 16 residues. V was pared by 4 bases and J by 2 bases, with 16 bases between. CDR1 and CDR2 from the germline V gene are LGHNA and YNFKEQ. Written as DNA, the CDR3 is TGTGCCAGCAGCCCTTCTGGGGCGGGGAACACAGATACGCAGTATTTT. This sequence encodes CASSPSGAGNTDTQYF.

The rearrangement uses TRBV6-5 and TRBJ2-3; 7 bases map to TRBD1. The germline V gene encodes CDR1 MNHEY and CDR2 SVGAGI. After removal of 6 bases from V and 7 bases from J, the junction contained 7 bases not matched to a gene. This CDR3 region has 13 residues. CDR3 nucleotides: TGTGCCAGCAGGACCCAACAGGGGAATACGCAGTATTTT. It is translated as CASRTQQGNTQYF.

This clone showed up just a few times. This chain links TRBV29-1 with TRBJ1-2, with 7 bases identical to TRBD1. The CDR3 length is 15 residues. CDR1 SQVTM and CDR2 ANQGSEA come from the germline V gene. The ends lost 0 bases at V and 4 bases at J; junction bases unmatched: 8. This CDR3 reads CSVEDRSRDSYGYTF. CDR3 nucleotide sequence: TGCAGCGTTGAAGATCGATCTCGGGACAGCTATGGCTACACCTTC. Full variable domain (remainder filled in from reference TRBV29-1 and TRBJ1-2): SAVISQKPSRDICQRGTSLTIQCQVDSQVTMMFWYRQQPGQSLTLIATANQGSEATYESGFVIDKFPISRPNLTFSTLTVSNMSPEDSSIYLCSVEDRSRDSYGYTFGSGTRLTVV.

V and J are TRBV11-2 and TRBJ1-3; D perhaps matches TRBD1 (6 bases). Trimming removed 1 base at V and 5 bases at J, with 15 bases between. This CDR3 region has 16 residues. Germline CDR1 SGHAT, CDR2 FQNNGV. DNA for the CDR3: TGTGCCAGCAGCTTAGGGGGGCAGTCGACGCGAAACACCATATATTTT. Translation gives CASSLGGQSTRNTIYF.

There are a few counts of this clone. The chain has TRBV9 and TRBJ2-7; 7 positions agree with TRBD1. The CDR3 consists of 14 residues. CDR1 and CDR2 from the germline V gene are SGDLS and YYNGEE. Germline trimming cut 4 bases from V and 5 bases from J; bases unmatched to any gene: 9. The CDR3 region is CASSHDRVPDEQYF. The CDR3 nucleotides are TGTGCCAGCAGCCATGACAGGGTGCCTGACGAGCAGTACTTC.

CDR3 DNA: TGTGCCAGCAGCTTACGGCAAGAGACCCAGTACTTC. The encoded protein is CASSLRQETQYF. The J gene is TRBJ2-5, the V gene TRBV7-2; D gene unclear. The germline gives CDR1 SGHTA, CDR2 FQGNSA. The CDR3 sequence is 12 residues long. The ends were cut back, 2 bases at V and 2 bases at J, with 3 bases in the middle.

This clone was picked up many times. The rearrangement joins TRBV7-9 to TRBJ2-3; D is unresolved. The CDR3 has 15 residues. Trimming shortened V by 2 bases and J by 0 bases, and 9 bases separated the two germline ends. CDR1 SEHNR and CDR2 FQNEAQ come from the germline V gene (reference sequence). The CDR3 protein is CASSLSLASTDTQYF. The CDR3 nucleotides read TGTGCCAGCAGCTTATCCCTGGCTAGCACAGATACGCAGTATTTT. Using reference TRBV7-9 and TRBJ2-3 for the parts outside the CDR3, the full variable domain is DTGVSQNPRHKITKRGQNVTFRCDPISEHNRLYWYRQTLGQGPEFLTYFQNEAQLEKSRLLSDRFSAERPKGSFSTLEIQRTEQGDSAMYLCASSLSLASTDTQYFGPGTRLTVL.